A selection of T cell receptor beta chains follows, all from one sample in a study of blood T cell repertoires in COVID-19. Data came from immunoSEQ multiplex PCR; TCRdb stores just in-frame clones and leaves some out. Of more than 100,000 clones listed, 87% were seen once; the top ten hold around 3.1%. Sequenced material: peripheral blood. All receptors derive from a man aged 45-65 years in a cohort sampled during active COVID-19. Both conserved end residues are part of each CDR3. D genes are given only for firm matches. A row's size may be missing; if present it is once, few, many or a size class.

. TRBJ1-5 TRBV7-9 TRBD1 TGTGCCAGCAGCTACCTTCGGGACAGGGGGCCTTATAGCAATCAGCCCCAGCATTTT CASSYLRDRGPYSNQPQHF
. TRBJ2-3 TRBV5-1 . TGCGCCAGCTCCCCGGGGGAGGGGGGCACAGATACGCAGTATTTT CASSPGEGGTDTQYF
. TRBJ2-1 TRBV5-1 TRBD2 TGCGCCAGCAGCTTGGGGGGACTAGCGGACAATGAGCAGTTCTTC CASSLGGLADNEQFF
. TRBJ2-3 TRBV9 TRBD2 TGTGCCAGCAGCGTGGCGACTAGCGGGGGGTCGGGAACGCAGTATTTT CASSVATSGGSGTQYF
. TRBJ2-3 TRBV24-1 TRBD2 TGTGCCACCAGTGATTTTGGGGCCGGGACTAGCGGCACAGATACGCAGTATTTT CATSDFGAGTSGTDTQYF
. TRBJ2-3 TRBV14 TRBD2 TGTGCCAGCAGCCGAGACGGGGGGGGCACAGATACGCAGTATTTT CASSRDGGGTDTQYF
. TRBJ1-4 TRBV6-1 . TGTGCCAGCAGTGAAAACAGGGTCGGGAATGAAAAACTGTTTTTT CASSENRVGNEKLFF
. TRBJ2-1 TRBV18 . TGTGCCAGCTCCCCCAACAATGAGCAGTTCTTC CASSPNNEQFF
few TRBJ1-2 TRBV25-1 TRBD1 TGTGCCAGCGCCAAAGAGGGGGCGAGGGGCTACACCTTC CASAKEGARGYTF
. TRBJ2-7 TRBV5-5 TRBD2 TGTGCCAGCAGAGAGTGGGGGGGGAGCTCCTACGAGCAGTACTTC CASREWGGSSYEQYF
once TRBJ1-1 TRBV6-5 TRBD1 TGTGCCAGCAGTCCCCAGGGGGCTGGGATCACTGAAGCTTTCTTT CASSPQGAGITEAFF
once TRBJ1-1 TRBV7-6 . TGTGCCAGCAGCCTTACAGACGCGAACACTGAAGCTTTCTTT CASSLTDANTEAFF
. TRBJ2-1 TRBV5-1 TRBD2 TGCGCCAGCAGCACGGGACTAGCGGGGGGAAATGAGCAGTTCTTC CASSTGLAGGNEQFF
. TRBJ2-2 TRBV24-1 . TGTGCCACCAGTGATTTTATGGGGGCGGCCGGGGAGCTGTTTTTT CATSDFMGAAGELFF
. TRBJ2-2 TRBV4-3 . TGCGCCAGCAGCCAATATTCTCCGAACACCGGGGAGCTGTTTTTT CASSQYSPNTGELFF
. TRBJ2-1 TRBV5-1 TRBD2 TGCGCCAGCGGCGGGGGGGCAGCCTCCTACAATGAGCAGTTCTTC CASGGGAASYNEQFF
. TRBJ2-5 TRBV7-9 TRBD1 TGTGCCAGCAGCTTAGCGGGCCAGGGGGCTATGGAGACCCAGTACTTC CASSLAGQGAMETQYF
. TRBJ2-5 TRBV10-3 . TGTGCCATCAGTGAGGGCAGCGGGGAGACCCAGTACTTC CAISEGSGETQYF
once TRBJ2-1 TRBV2 . TGTGCCACGTCCTGGGTGGAGAATGAGCAGTTCTTC CATSWVENEQFF
. TRBJ2-6 TRBV4-1 . TGCGCCAGCAGCCAAGGAACAGCTACCAGCTCTGGGGCCAACGTCCTGACTTTC CASSQGTATSSGANVLTF
. TRBJ1-1 TRBV19 . TGTGCCAGTAGTATAACTGGGGGCGTGAGCACTGAAGCTTTCTTT CASSITGGVSTEAFF
. TRBJ1-5 TRBV6-2/TRBV6-3 . TGTGCCAGCAGTTACTGGGGCAGGTATAGCAATCAGCCCCAGCATTTT CASSYWGRYSNQPQHF
. TRBJ2-2 TRBV18 . TGTGCCAGCTCCGACAGGACCACCGGGGAGCTGTTTTTT CASSDRTTGELFF
. TRBJ1-1 TRBV27 . TGTGCCAGCAGTTTATCAGGGGGCACTGAAGCTTTCTTT CASSLSGGTEAFF
once TRBJ1-1 TRBV2 TRBD1 TGTGCCAGCAGTGCGGGACAGGGGGACACTGAAGCTTTCTTT CASSAGQGDTEAFF
once TRBJ1-5 TRBV28 . TGTGCCAGCAGTTTCTCGGAGAATCAGCCCCAGCATTTT CASSFSENQPQHF
. TRBJ2-1 TRBV6-1 . TGTGCCAGCAGTGAACAGAATGAGCAGTTCTTC CASSEQNEQFF
. TRBJ1-6 TRBV18 TRBD1 TGTGCCAGCTCACCATCAGGGGGTGATTCACCCCTCCACTTT CASSPSGGDSPLHF
. TRBJ2-5 TRBV24-1 . TGTGCCACCAGTACCAGGGAAGAGACCCAGTACTTC CATSTREETQYF
. TRBJ2-1 TRBV24-1 . TGTGCCACCGCTGCGGCCAGCTACAATGAGCAGTTCTTC CATAAASYNEQFF
. TRBJ2-3 TRBV19 . TGTGCCAGTAGTACCACCGGGACTTGGCTTGATACGCAGTATTTT CASSTTGTWLDTQYF
. TRBJ1-1 TRBV2 TRBD1 TGTGCCAGCAGTGTGAGAGGGGGCGATCACACTGAAGCTTTCTTT CASSVRGGDHTEAFF
. TRBJ1-1 TRBV5-5 . TGTGCCAGCAGCTTTTCGATGGGGGAGGGCACTGAAGCTTTCTTT CASSFSMGEGTEAFF
once TRBJ1-2 TRBV6-6 . TGTGCCAGCAGGTTCAGGGGCACCTATGGCTACACCTTC CASRFRGTYGYTF
. TRBJ1-5 TRBV7-8 . TGTGCCAGCAGCTTATCGGACAGCCTTAATCAGCCCCAGCATTTT CASSLSDSLNQPQHF
few TRBJ1-5 TRBV7-2 TRBD1 TGTGCCAGCAGCTTAGAGGGGGCAGGTCTCAATCAGCCCCAGCATTTT CASSLEGAGLNQPQHF
. TRBJ1-1 TRBV19 . TGTGCCAGTAGTCTCCAGGGGATGAACACTGAAGCTTTCTTT CASSLQGMNTEAFF
. TRBJ1-2 TRBV19 TRBD1 TGTGCCAGTACCCGGACAGGGGGGCCCTCTGGCTACACCTTC CASTRTGGPSGYTF
. TRBJ2-7 TRBV7-9 TRBD1 TGTGCCAGCAGCAAAAAGACAGGGGAATCTTACGAGCAGTACTTC CASSKKTGESYEQYF
. TRBJ1-3 TRBV3-1/TRBV3-2 . TGTGCCAGCAGCGAGGGGGCTGGAAACACCATATATTTT CASSEGAGNTIYF
. TRBJ1-5 TRBV18 TRBD1 TGTGCCAGCTCACAACTGACAGGGGATCAGCCCCAGCATTTT CASSQLTGDQPQHF
. TRBJ1-1 TRBV19 . TGTGCCAGTAGTATCGGCGGGTCGAACACTGAAGCTTTCTTT CASSIGGSNTEAFF
. TRBJ2-7 TRBV27 TRBD1 TGTGCCAGCAGTTCCGGGACAGGGGGCTACGAGCAGTACTTC CASSSGTGGYEQYF
. TRBJ1-3 TRBV9 . TGTGCCAGCAGCGTAGACGGGACTGGAAACACCATATATTTT CASSVDGTGNTIYF
. TRBJ2-7 TRBV9 TRBD2 TGTGCCAGCAGCCCACAACTCTTCGGGGGGGCTGAGCAGTACTTC CASSPQLFGGAEQYF
once TRBJ2-3 TRBV10-1 TRBD1 TGCGCCAGCAGGCCAGGGGGACCCACAGATACGCAGTATTTT CASRPGGPTDTQYF
once TRBJ1-2 TRBV28 . TGTGCCAGCAGCGTACAGGCCGTGGGTGGCTACACCTTC CASSVQAVGGYTF
. TRBJ2-1 TRBV5-1 TRBD2 TGCGCCAGCAGCCCGACTAGCGGGGGCTACAATGAGCAGTTCTTC CASSPTSGGYNEQFF
once TRBJ2-2 TRBV9 . TGTGCCAGCAGCTATTTCTCTAAGTCGAACACCGGGGAGCTGTTTTTT CASSYFSKSNTGELFF
. TRBJ1-1 TRBV28 TRBD1 TGTGCCAGCAGTTCAGCAGGGGGCACGAACACTGAAGCTTTCTTT CASSSAGGTNTEAFF
. TRBJ2-7 TRBV9 . TGTGCCAGCAGCCCAGGGACTGACACCTATCTAGTGCAGTACTTC CASSPGTDTYLVQYF
. TRBJ2-1 TRBV13 TRBD2 TGTGCCAGCAGCTTAGTAGTAGCGGGGGAGGTTGAGCAGTTCTTC CASSLVVAGEVEQFF
. TRBJ2-3 TRBV15 . TGTGCCACCAGCAGAGGCGGGGTAGATACGCAGTATTTT CATSRGGVDTQYF
. TRBJ2-5 TRBV6-5 TRBD2 TGTGCCAGCATCTCTAGCGGGGGGGGACAAGAGACCCAGTACTTC CASISSGGGQETQYF
. TRBJ2-1 TRBV24-1 TRBD2 TGTGCCACCAGTGATTATGGCGGGGGACTCAATGAGCAGTTCTTC CATSDYGGGLNEQFF
. TRBJ1-6 TRBV6-4 TRBD1 TGTGCCAGCAGTGAGGCGACAGGGCTGAATTCACCCCTCCACTTT CASSEATGLNSPLHF
few TRBJ1-1 TRBV6-1 . TGTGCCAGCAGTGATACCGGACAGACGAACACTGAAGCTTTCTTT CASSDTGQTNTEAFF
. TRBJ1-2 TRBV7-9 . TGTGCCAGCACCCCGTGGGGCCAGTCCTATGGCTACACCTTC CASTPWGQSYGYTF
. TRBJ2-3 TRBV5-5 TRBD1 TGTGCCAGCAGCTTGTGGGCGGGACAGGGGGATGATTTT CASSLWAGQGDDF
. TRBJ2-6 TRBV4-1 . TGCGCCAGCAGCCAAGAGAGGCTAGGAGTCCTCTCTGGGGCCAACGTCCTGACTTTC CASSQERLGVLSGANVLTF